This T cell receptor beta chain was profiled in a study of metastatic and nonmetastatic thyroid tumors (dated by TCRdb to the early 2020s). In the study overall: For patients with malignant and with benign thyroid disease, the researchers compared repertoires between peripheral blood samples and tumor or nodule tissue samples. What the study reported, not specific to this receptor: In both blood and tumor samples, TCR beta diversity was reported to be significantly higher in malignant tumors than in benign nodules.

Receptor amplification or capture employed PCR. This sample was sequenced with an Illumina HiSeq 4000. The TCR beta-chain CDR3 region of each patient was profiled by high-throughput sequencing. From the authors' description of their analysis: The researchers built a classifier to tell apart papillary thyroid cancer patients with distant metastasis, based on CDR3 differences among clinicopathological groups. Repertoire diversity was assessed with the Shannon index, and tumor-blood repertoire similarity with the Morisita-Horn index. TCRdb reran the public reads through fastp at Q25 and MiXCR, keeping productive beta chains. TCRdb's processing, not the study's, gives the V and J calls here. The sample table lists roughly 35,000 clones, 35% of them with a count of one. The ten top clones hold about 23% of the sample. To note about this clone: What this receptor recognizes is not known. No base-level quality is on record; no much larger clone is a single base apart.

No patient had received any treatment before thyroid surgery. Patient clinical samples collected from about 2011 to 2018 were retrospectively analysed using T-cell receptor beta sequencing. CDR1 and CDR2 (DFQATT, SNEGSKA) derive from the germline V gene (reference sequence). Trimming leaves V shorter by 3 bases and J shorter by 1 base, with the junction holding 0 bases beyond the gene matches. Inclusive of the bounding cysteine and phenylalanine, the CDR3 is 13 residues long. Only CDR3 DNA remains: 39 bases, in frame from the first base. The chain links TRBV20-1 with TRBJ2-3; 8 bases in the junction line up with TRBD2. The TCR sequence derives from a female donor with papillary thyroid cancer or a benign thyroid nodule (not recorded which). Some clones in this sample may be carry-over from other donors' samples. Sequencing was done on a sample of tumor tissue. The CDR3: CSARTSGTDTQYF. The DNA sequence is as follows: TGCAGTGCTAGGACTAGCGGCACAGATACGCAGTATTTT.